This TCR beta chain is drawn from a study of HIV-infected patients and healthy controls. Whole blood was used without fractionation, so all unsorted peripheral T cells were included. This clonotype is judged medium-sized. Its antigen is unidentified. Study-level results: MAIT alpha-chain CDR3s were frequent in healthy controls, depleted in HIV+.

Germline V CDR1 and CDR2: SQVTM, ANQGSEA. V shed 3 bases and J shed 7 bases, with 15 bases lying between them. This CDR3 region has 13 residues. Reverse transcription used roughly 480 ng RNA and constant-region primers for alpha and beta. Using multiplexing indices, alpha and beta chain libraries were generated apart by chain-specific third strand synthesis. A 12-nucleotide barcode per molecule came from two concatenated random hexamers added pre-amplification. MiXCR, run by TCRdb on the 5' RACE reads, gives a single entry per CDR3 protein. The sample has approximately 15,000 distinct CDR3 sequences, 5% to 6.5% seen once.

The chain joins TRBV29-1 to TRBJ2-5; unclear D gene. Material for sequencing was blood. The TCR comes from an adult in good health. CDR3 amino acids: CSVEDRPRGTQYF. The CDR3 DNA reads as TGCAGCGTTGAGGATCGCCCCCGCGGGACCCAGTACTTC.